The following is a T cell receptor (beta chain) sequence with its context. The sample belongs to a study of blood T cell repertoires in COVID-19. J was trimmed by 9 bases and V by 7 bases; bases with no gene match: 14. Germline loops: CDR1 LNHDA, CDR2 SQIVND (reference sequence). The CDR3 is made up of 15 amino acids. Using immunoSEQ multiplex PCR, the repertoire was profiled, and TCRdb retains in-frame clones only, with some absent. The sample consists of under 300,000 clones, 85% to 90% of them appearing once. The source is a woman between 35 and 50 years old who had recovered from COVID-19. V gene TRBV19 combines with J gene TRBJ2-1; 8 bases agree with TRBD2. Sample: peripheral blood. CDR3 protein: CASTPASGGGSEQFF. The CDR3 DNA is TGTGCCAGTACCCCCGCTAGCGGCGGGGGGAGTGAGCAGTTCTTC. Full variable domain (remainder filled in from reference TRBV19 and TRBJ2-1): DGGITQSPKYLFRKEGQNVTLSCEQNLNHDAMYWYRQDPGQGLRLIYYSQIVNDFQKGDIAEGYSVSREKKESFPLTVTSAQKNPTAFYLCASTPASGGGSEQFFGPGTRLTVL.